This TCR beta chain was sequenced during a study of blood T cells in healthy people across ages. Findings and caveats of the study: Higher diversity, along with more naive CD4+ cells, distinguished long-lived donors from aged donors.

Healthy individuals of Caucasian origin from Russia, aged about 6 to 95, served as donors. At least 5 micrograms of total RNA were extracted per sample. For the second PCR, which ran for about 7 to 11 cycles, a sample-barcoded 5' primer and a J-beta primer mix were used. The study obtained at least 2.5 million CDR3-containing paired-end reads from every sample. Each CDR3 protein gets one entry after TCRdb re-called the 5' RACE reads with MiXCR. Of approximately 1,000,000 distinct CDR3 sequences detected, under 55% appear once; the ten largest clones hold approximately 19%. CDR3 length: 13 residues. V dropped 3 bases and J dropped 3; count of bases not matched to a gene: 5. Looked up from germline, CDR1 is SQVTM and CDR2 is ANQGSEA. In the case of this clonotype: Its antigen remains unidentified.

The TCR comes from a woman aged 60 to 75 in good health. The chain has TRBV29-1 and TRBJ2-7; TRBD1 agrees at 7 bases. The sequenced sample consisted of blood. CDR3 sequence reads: CSVENQGDYEQYF. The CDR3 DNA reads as TGCAGCGTTGAGAATCAGGGGGACTACGAGCAGTACTTC.